A selection of T cell receptor beta chains follows, all from one sample in a study of blood T cell repertoires in COVID-19. Method: immunoSEQ multiplex PCR; TCRdb's copy keeps in-frame clones and lacks some. The table lists around 170,000 clones, about 80% of them singletons. The sample consisted of peripheral blood. These receptors all come from a man younger than 45 with active or convalescent COVID-19. CDR3s include the opening cysteine and the closing phenylalanine or tryptophan. A D gene is named only where the DNA matches it firmly. Clone size is shown for a subset of rows, as once, few, many or a class of expanded clone.

J gene | D gene | V gene | clone size | CDR3 DNA | CDR3 protein
TRBJ1-5 | NA | TRBV6-5 | NA | TGTGCCAGCAGCCGAGAGGGAGGGGTCGGGCAGCCCCAGCATTTT | CASSREGGVGQPQHF
TRBJ1-2 | NA | TRBV7-9 | NA | TGTGCCAGCAGCTACACAGGCGCCGGTGGCTACACCTTC | CASSYTGAGGYTF
TRBJ1-3 | NA | TRBV19 | once | TGTGCCAGTAGAAAGACACTGGGCTCTGGAAACACCATATATTTT | CASRKTLGSGNTIYF
TRBJ1-5 | TRBD1 | TRBV7-8 | NA | TGTGCCAGCAGCCCCAGGGACAGGGGGCCGGAACAGCCCCAGCATTTT | CASSPRDRGPEQPQHF
TRBJ1-6 | NA | TRBV18 | NA | TGTGCCAGCTCACCCGAACAGGGTAGGAATTCACCCCTCCACTTT | CASSPEQGRNSPLHF
TRBJ2-2 | NA | TRBV19 | once | TGTGCCAGTAGTATTTCGGGGGACACCGGGGAGCTGTTTTTT | CASSISGDTGELFF
TRBJ1-6 | NA | TRBV30 | NA | TGTGCCTGGAGTGTACCCGGGACATCGAATTCACCCCTCCACTTT | CAWSVPGTSNSPLHF
TRBJ2-1 | TRBD2 | TRBV19 | NA | TGTGCCAGTAAACTAGCGGGGGCTTTACCCTACAATGAGCAGTTCTTC | CASKLAGALPYNEQFF
TRBJ2-2 | TRBD1 | TRBV5-1 | NA | TGCGCCAGCATACTAGGGGGCCCGAACACCGGGGAGCTGTTTTTT | CASILGGPNTGELFF
TRBJ1-1 | TRBD1 | TRBV7-3 | NA | TGTGCCAGCAGCTTAGGAGGGACAGGGAAGCCTGAAGCTTTCTTT | CASSLGGTGKPEAFF
TRBJ1-1 | NA | TRBV7-2 | NA | TGTGCCAGCAGCTTGGCCCCTGGTTCCTTCATGAACACTGAAGCTTTCTTT | CASSLAPGSFMNTEAFF
TRBJ2-5 | TRBD1 | TRBV4-3 | NA | TGCGCCAGCAGCCTCTCGCCACCGGGACAGGGGGAAGAGACCCAGTACTTC | CASSLSPPGQGEETQYF
TRBJ1-4 | TRBD1 | TRBV6-6 | few | TGTGCCAGCAGAGGACAGGGCGACTCGGGAAAACTGTTTTTT | CASRGQGDSGKLFF
TRBJ2-3 | NA | TRBV27 | once | TGTGCCTCGATTGAAGCTGGGAGGACGGCGCAGTATTTT | CASIEAGRTAQYF
TRBJ1-6 | TRBD1 | TRBV7-6 | NA | TGTGCCAGCAGCTTAGCCGGACAGGGTAATTCACCCCTCCACTTT | CASSLAGQGNSPLHF
TRBJ1-5 | NA | TRBV19 | NA | TGTGCCAGCAAAACGATGGGAGGGCCCGGAGGCAATCAGCCCCAGCATTTT | CASKTMGGPGGNQPQHF
TRBJ1-4 | NA | TRBV7-9 | few | TGTGCCAGCAGCGACAGGACGAGTGAAAAACTGTTTTTT | CASSDRTSEKLFF
TRBJ1-2 | NA | TRBV5-6 | NA | TGTGCCAGCAGCCCCGGGGTCAGCCCCTACTATGGCTACACCTTC | CASSPGVSPYYGYTF
TRBJ1-1 | NA | TRBV6-4 | NA | TGTGCCAGCAGTAGGGACTCTTCTGGTAACACTGAAGCTTTCTTT | CASSRDSSGNTEAFF
TRBJ1-2 | NA | TRBV18 | NA | TGTGCCAGCTCACCCGCGACGGGAGCTAACTATGGCTACACCTTC | CASSPATGANYGYTF
TRBJ2-3 | TRBD2 | TRBV18 | NA | TGTGCCAGCTCACCCTTTGTAGCGGGAGGTTCCACAGATACGCAGTATTTT | CASSPFVAGGSTDTQYF
TRBJ2-2 | NA | TRBV27 | NA | TGTGCCAGCAGTTTAAAGGGGGCCGGGGAGCTGTTTTTT | CASSLKGAGELFF
TRBJ1-2 | TRBD1 | TRBV19 | NA | TGTGCCAGTAGTTCCAGTCCTACGGGACAGGGGGCGTATGGCTACACCTTC | CASSSSPTGQGAYGYTF
TRBJ2-3 | NA | TRBV6-6 | NA | TGTGCCAGCAGTGGGCTTGATGGGCCCACCACAGATACGCAGTATTTT | CASSGLDGPTTDTQYF
TRBJ2-7 | TRBD2 | TRBV11-2 | NA | TGTGCCAGCAGCCGGGGACTAGCGGGAGTGAGCGAGCAGTACTTC | CASSRGLAGVSEQYF
TRBJ2-3 | TRBD2 | TRBV27 | NA | TGTGCCAGCAGTTTATCAGGACTAGGAAGGGGCACAGATACGCAGTATTTT | CASSLSGLGRGTDTQYF
TRBJ2-5 | NA | TRBV5-1 | NA | TGCGCCAGCAGTCGGGGGGCGGGAGAAGAGACCCAGTACTTC | CASSRGAGEETQYF
TRBJ1-2 | NA | TRBV12-3/TRBV12-4 | once | TGTGCCAGCAGTTCCTCTACTAAGGATGGCTACACCTTC | CASSSSTKDGYTF
TRBJ2-5 | TRBD1 | TRBV27 | NA | TGTGCCAGCAGTTTTTGGGACAGTCGGGAGACCCAGTACTTC | CASSFWDSRETQYF
TRBJ2-3 | NA | TRBV3-1/TRBV3-2 | NA | TGTGCCAGCAGCCAATGGGGCCCGGATACGCAGTATTTT | CASSQWGPDTQYF
TRBJ2-7 | NA | TRBV7-9 | NA | TGTGCCAGCAGGCGAGGGACGGCGGGGTCCTACGAGCAGTACTTC | CASRRGTAGSYEQYF
TRBJ1-2 | TRBD1 | TRBV28 | NA | TGTGCCAGCAGTCGGGACAGCTACTATGGCTACACCTTC | CASSRDSYYGYTF
TRBJ1-1 | NA | TRBV28 | NA | TGTGCCAGCAGTTCTACTCCCTTTTCTGAAGCTTTCTTT | CASSSTPFSEAFF
TRBJ2-1 | TRBD2 | TRBV28 | NA | TGTGCCAGCAGTTTCCCTAGCGGGGGGGCCAGTGAGCAGTTCTTC | CASSFPSGGASEQFF
TRBJ2-5 | NA | TRBV7-2 | NA | TGTGCCAGCAGCTTAGCAGGTTGGGAGCCCAGCGGGACCCAGTACTTC | CASSLAGWEPSGTQYF
TRBJ1-2 | NA | TRBV9 | NA | TGTGCCAGCAGCCTTCCCTCCGGAGGGGTAGGCTACACCTTC | CASSLPSGGVGYTF
TRBJ2-7 | NA | TRBV13 | once | TGTGCCAGCAGCTTAGGCTCCATCGACAGGCCGTTCTACGAGCAGTACTTC | CASSLGSIDRPFYEQYF
TRBJ1-5 | TRBD1 | TRBV4-1 | NA | TGCGCCAGCAGCAGGGGACAGGGAGAAAATCAGCCCCAGCATTTT | CASSRGQGENQPQHF
TRBJ1-1 | NA | TRBV6-5 | NA | TGTGCCAGCAGTTGGAGCCCGGGGGGGACTGAAGCTTTCTTT | CASSWSPGGTEAFF
TRBJ2-3 | TRBD2 | TRBV18 | NA | TGTGCCAGCTCACCCCCGGGACTAGCGTCCACAGATACGCAGTATTTT | CASSPPGLASTDTQYF
TRBJ1-3 | TRBD1 | TRBV18 | NA | TGTGCCAGCTCACCGACAGGGGGTTTGAGCTCTGGAAACACCATATATTTT | CASSPTGGLSSGNTIYF
TRBJ1-5 | NA | TRBV5-1 | once | TGCGCCAGCAGCCTGGACAGTAGCAATCAGCCCCAGCATTTT | CASSLDSSNQPQHF
TRBJ1-2 | NA | TRBV6-5 | NA | TGTGCCAGCGGGGGGGGGAGTGTGGGCTACACCTTC | CASGGGSVGYTF
TRBJ2-7 | NA | TRBV5-1 | NA | TGCGCCAGCAGCTTGGCCGGGGGACAGAGGGCCTACGAGCAGTACTTC | CASSLAGGQRAYEQYF
TRBJ1-1 | NA | TRBV6-5 | NA | TGTGCCAGCAGTTACTCAGGGCGAGGGCAAACTGAAGCTTTCTTT | CASSYSGRGQTEAFF
TRBJ1-4 | NA | TRBV5-4 | NA | TGTGCCAGCAGCTTGGACAGAAGGGAAAAACTGTTTTTT | CASSLDRREKLFF
TRBJ1-1 | TRBD1 | TRBV6-1 | NA | TGTGCCAGCAGTGAACGAATAGGAGGACAGGGTGGCACTGAAGCTTTCTTT | CASSERIGGQGGTEAFF
TRBJ1-2 | TRBD1 | TRBV4-3 | NA | TGCGCCAGCAGCCAAGTCGCAGGGGGAAGCTATGGCTACACCTTC | CASSQVAGGSYGYTF
TRBJ1-2 | NA | TRBV7-9 | NA | TGTGCCAGCAGCCCCGGGGCGGGGGTTAGCTATGGCTACACCTTC | CASSPGAGVSYGYTF
TRBJ2-1 | TRBD2 | TRBV5-1 | NA | TGCGCCAGCAGCTCCTTAGCGGGAGCGAGGAATGAGCAGTTCTTC | CASSSLAGARNEQFF
TRBJ1-3 | NA | TRBV7-8 | few | TGTGCCAGCAGCGTCGGGGTTCCGGGGTACACCATATATTTT | CASSVGVPGYTIYF
TRBJ1-1 | NA | TRBV30 | NA | TGTGCCTGGAGTGTACAGCTCAGGGACACTGAAGCTTTCTTT | CAWSVQLRDTEAFF